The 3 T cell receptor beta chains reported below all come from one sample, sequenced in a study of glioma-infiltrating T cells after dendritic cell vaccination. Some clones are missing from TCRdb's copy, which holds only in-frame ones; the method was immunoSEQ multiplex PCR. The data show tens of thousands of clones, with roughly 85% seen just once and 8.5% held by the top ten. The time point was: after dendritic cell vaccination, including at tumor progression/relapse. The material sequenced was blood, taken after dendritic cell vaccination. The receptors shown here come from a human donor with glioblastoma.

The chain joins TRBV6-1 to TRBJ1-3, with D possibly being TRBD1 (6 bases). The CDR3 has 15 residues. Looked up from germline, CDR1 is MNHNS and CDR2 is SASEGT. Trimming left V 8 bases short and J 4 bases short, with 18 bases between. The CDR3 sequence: CASEATTGPGNTIYF. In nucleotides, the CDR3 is TGTGCCAGCGAAGCTACGACAGGCCCCGGAAACACCATATATTTT.

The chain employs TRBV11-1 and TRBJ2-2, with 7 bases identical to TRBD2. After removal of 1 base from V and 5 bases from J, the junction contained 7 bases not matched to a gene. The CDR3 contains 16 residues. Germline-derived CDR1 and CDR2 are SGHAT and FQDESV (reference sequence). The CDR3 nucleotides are TGTGCCAGCAGCTTAGTTGCGGGGGATCGGACCGGGGAGCTGTTTTTT. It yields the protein CASSLVAGDRTGELFF.

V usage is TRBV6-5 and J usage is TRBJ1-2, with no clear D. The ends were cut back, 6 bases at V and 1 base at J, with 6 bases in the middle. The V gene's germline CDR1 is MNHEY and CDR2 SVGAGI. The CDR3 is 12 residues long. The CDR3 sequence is CASSGNNYGYTF. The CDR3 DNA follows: TGTGCCAGCAGCGGGAATAACTATGGCTACACCTTC.